This entry describes one TCR beta chain. The method was immunoSEQ multiplex PCR; TCRdb's version includes in-frame clones alone and lacks a portion of them. The table includes 29,000 or so clones, roughly 94% detected once. Specified time point: new active TB diagnosis, blood taken before or within 7 days of starting treatment. Tuberculosis was confirmed by positive sputum smear and/or M. tuberculosis culture. These data come from a study of T cells in tuberculosis. On the study more broadly: The T cells targeted glucose monomycolate, a mycobacterial lipid, via CD1B. In South Africa, adults with active tuberculosis were compared with IGRA-negative and latently infected IGRA-positive adolescents. Blood was taken before or within 7 days of anti-tuberculosis therapy.

CDR1 is MNHNS and CDR2 is SASEGT in the germline V gene. The CDR3 is 14 amino acids. The V gene end was trimmed by 7 bases and the J gene end by 4 bases; junction bases not matched to a gene: 8. The chain couples TRBV6-1 to TRBJ2-3; 7 nucleotides align to TRBD1. This clonotype was obtained from an adult with tuberculosis. The input for sequencing was PBMCs, taken at tuberculosis diagnosis. This chain's CDR3 is CASTWDSLADTQYF. The CDR3 DNA follows: TGTGCCAGCACTTGGGACAGTCTCGCAGATACGCAGTATTTT.